The TCR beta chain described here comes from a study of T-cell reconstitution after alpha-beta-depleted transplantation in children. The CDR3 contains 15 residues. V was clipped by 7 bases and J by 0 bases, with 15 bases between them. Per the germline V gene, CDR1 is MNHEY and CDR2 is SMNVEV (reference sequence). As for this clonotype: Its specificity is unknown.

Unique molecular identifiers featured in how the TCRbeta library was prepared. Each CDR3 protein gets one entry after TCRdb re-called the PCR reads with MiXCR. Among 250,000 to 400,000 distinct CDR3 sequences, over 20% were seen once, and the ten largest hold about 10%. Findings and limits, study-wide: Alpha-beta T cells present about two months after transplant were reported to originate from several hundred expanded graft clones.

The receptor was isolated from a male patient between 5 and 17 years old who had a stem cell transplant for acute lymphoblastic leukemia, so the T cells may come from the graft donor. This material consisted of PBMCs, mostly from graft donor cells, taken 180 days after TCRalphabeta/CD19-depleted stem cell transplant. This chain links TRBV27 with TRBJ1-1, with D possibly matching TRBD1 (5 bases). The CDR3: CASTAQGRMNTEAFF. In nucleotides, the CDR3 is TGTGCCAGCACAGCCCAGGGAAGGATGAACACTGAAGCTTTCTTT.